This TCR beta chain was sequenced for a study of T cell responses to AZD1222 COVID-19 vaccine. Findings and limits, study-wide: Baseline seropositivity characterized only six AZD1222 recipients. The sample set comprised mostly white British donors with more females, and clonal diversity was possibly underestimated. Researchers took repertoire samples only after the peak T cell response had come.

The V gene lost 7 bases and the J gene lost 4 bases, with 17 bases spanning the gap. Germline lookup yields CDR1 SNHLY and CDR2 FYNNEI. The CDR3 runs to 15 residues. TCRdb's copy holds only in-frame clones and misses some; the assay was immunoSEQ multiplex PCR. The repertoire holds approximately 150,000 clones, about 91% seen once, with about 2.1% in the top ten. As concerns this clone: Its antigen is still unknown.

Here the sequenced sample was peripheral blood, taken 28 days after the second AZD1222 dose. This receptor was taken from an adult who received the AZD1222 COVID-19 vaccine. This chain links TRBV2 with TRBJ2-1; D may be TRBD1 or TRBD2 (5 bases each). The DNA for the CDR3 is TGTGCCAGCATGGGGGTTGGGCAGGCTTACAATGAGCAGTTCTTC. It is translated as CASMGVGQAYNEQFF. Drawing the rest from reference TRBV2 and TRBJ2-1, the complete variable domain is EPEVTQTPSHQVTQMGQEVILRCVPISNHLYFYWYRQILGQKVEFLVSFYNNEISEKSEIFDDQFSVERPDGSNFTLKIRSTKLEDSAMYFCASMGVGQAYNEQFFGPGTRLTVL.